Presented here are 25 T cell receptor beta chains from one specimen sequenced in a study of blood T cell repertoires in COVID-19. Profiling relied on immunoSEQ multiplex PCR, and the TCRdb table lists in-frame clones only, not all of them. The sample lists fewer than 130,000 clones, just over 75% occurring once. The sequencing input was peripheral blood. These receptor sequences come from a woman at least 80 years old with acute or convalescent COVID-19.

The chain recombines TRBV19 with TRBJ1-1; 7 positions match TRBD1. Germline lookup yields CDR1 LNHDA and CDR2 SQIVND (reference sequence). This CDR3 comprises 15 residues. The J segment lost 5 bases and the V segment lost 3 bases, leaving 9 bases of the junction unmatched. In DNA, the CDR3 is TGTGCCAGTAGTATTGGCAGGGGGTATGGAACTGAAGCTTTCTTT. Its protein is CASSIGRGYGTEAFF.

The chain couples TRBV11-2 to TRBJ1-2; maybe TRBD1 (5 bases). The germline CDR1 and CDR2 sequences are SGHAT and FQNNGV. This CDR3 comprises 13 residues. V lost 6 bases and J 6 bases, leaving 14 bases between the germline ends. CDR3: CASSKGEVDGYTF. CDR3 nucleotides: TGTGCCAGCAGTAAAGGGGAAGTCGATGGCTACACCTTC.

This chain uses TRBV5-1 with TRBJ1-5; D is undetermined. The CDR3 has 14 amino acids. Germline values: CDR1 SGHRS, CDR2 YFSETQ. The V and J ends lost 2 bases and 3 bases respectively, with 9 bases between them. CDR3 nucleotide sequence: TGCGCCAGCAGCTTAGGAGGCAACAATCAGCCCCAGCATTTT. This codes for CASSLGGNNQPQHF.

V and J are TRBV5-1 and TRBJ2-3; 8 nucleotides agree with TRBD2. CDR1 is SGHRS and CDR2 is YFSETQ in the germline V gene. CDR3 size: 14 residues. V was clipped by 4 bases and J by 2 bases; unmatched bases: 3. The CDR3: CASSAGGTTDTQYF. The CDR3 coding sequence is TGCGCCAGCAGCGCGGGAGGCACCACAGATACGCAGTATTTT.

In DNA form, the CDR3 reads TGTGCCAGCAGCCAACAGGGGATCGAGCAGTACTTC. Protein sequence: CASSQQGIEQYF. The J gene is TRBJ2-7, the V gene TRBV7-2; 7 bases map to TRBD1. V trimming: 5 bases; J trimming: 6 bases; junction bases outside the gene matches: 4. CDR3 length equals 12 residues. Germline V CDR1 and CDR2: SGHTA, FQGNSA.

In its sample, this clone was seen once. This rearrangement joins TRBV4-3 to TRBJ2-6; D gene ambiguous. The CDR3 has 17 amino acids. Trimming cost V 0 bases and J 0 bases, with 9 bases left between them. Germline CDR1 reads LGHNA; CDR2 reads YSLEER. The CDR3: CASSQDSGSSGANVLTF. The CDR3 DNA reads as TGCGCCAGCAGCCAAGATTCGGGTAGCTCTGGGGCCAACGTCCTGACTTTC.

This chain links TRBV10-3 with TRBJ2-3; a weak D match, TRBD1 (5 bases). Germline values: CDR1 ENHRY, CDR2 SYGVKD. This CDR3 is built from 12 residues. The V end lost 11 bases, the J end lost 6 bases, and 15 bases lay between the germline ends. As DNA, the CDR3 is TGTGCCTCTAACGCTGGGGCTGATACGCAGTATTTT. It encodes CASNAGADTQYF.

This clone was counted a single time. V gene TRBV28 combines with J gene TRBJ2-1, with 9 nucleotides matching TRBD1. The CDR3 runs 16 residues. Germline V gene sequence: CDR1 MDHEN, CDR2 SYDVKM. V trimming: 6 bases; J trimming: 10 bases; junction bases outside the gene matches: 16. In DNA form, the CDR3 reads TGTGCCAGCAGCCCCCTCCTGGACAGGGGTCGCGGCGAGCAGTTCTTC. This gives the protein CASSPLLDRGRGEQFF.

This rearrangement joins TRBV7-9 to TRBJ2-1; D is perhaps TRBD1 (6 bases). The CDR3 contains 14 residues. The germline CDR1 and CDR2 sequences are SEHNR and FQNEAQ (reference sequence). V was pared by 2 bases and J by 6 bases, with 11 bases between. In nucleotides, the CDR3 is TGTGCCAGCAGCTTAAGCATAGGGGGCAATGAGCAGTTCTTC. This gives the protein CASSLSIGGNEQFF.

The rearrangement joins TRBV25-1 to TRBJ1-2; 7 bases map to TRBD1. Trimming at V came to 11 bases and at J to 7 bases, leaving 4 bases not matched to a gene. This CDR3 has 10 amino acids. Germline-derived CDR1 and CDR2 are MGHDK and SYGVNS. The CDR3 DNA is TGTGCCGTACAGGGGTCTGGCTACACCTTC. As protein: CAVQGSGYTF.

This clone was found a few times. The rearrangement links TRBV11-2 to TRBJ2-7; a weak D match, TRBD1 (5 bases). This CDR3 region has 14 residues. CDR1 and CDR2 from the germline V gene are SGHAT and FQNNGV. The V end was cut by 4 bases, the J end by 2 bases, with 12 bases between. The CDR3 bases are TGTGCCAGCAGCTCCCAAGGGGTTCCCTACGAGCAGTACTTC. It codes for CASSSQGVPYEQYF.

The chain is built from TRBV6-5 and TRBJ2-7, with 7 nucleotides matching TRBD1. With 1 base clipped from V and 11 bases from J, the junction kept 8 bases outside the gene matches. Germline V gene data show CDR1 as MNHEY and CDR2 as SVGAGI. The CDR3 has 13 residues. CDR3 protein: CASSYFTGERKYF. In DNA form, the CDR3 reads TGTGCCAGCAGTTACTTCACAGGGGAGAGAAAGTACTTC.

CDR3 amino acids: CASSGGGLQETQYF. The CDR3 bases are TGCGCCAGCTCCGGTGGAGGATTACAAGAGACCCAGTACTTC. V and J are TRBV10-2 and TRBJ2-5; possibly TRBD2 for D (5 bases). The germline V gene encodes CDR1 WSHSY and CDR2 SAAADI. With 8 bases removed from V and 2 bases from J, the gap between germline ends came to 15 bases. This CDR3 has 14 amino acids.

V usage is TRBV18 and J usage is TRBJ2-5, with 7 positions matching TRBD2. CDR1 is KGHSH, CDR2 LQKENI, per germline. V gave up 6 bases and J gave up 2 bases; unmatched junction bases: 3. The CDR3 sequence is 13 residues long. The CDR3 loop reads CASSGGSQETQYF. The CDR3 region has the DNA TGTGCCAGCTCGGGAGGGTCGCAAGAGACCCAGTACTTC. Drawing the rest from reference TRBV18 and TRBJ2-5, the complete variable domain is NAGVMQNPRHLVRRRGQEARLRCSPMKGHSHVYWYRQLPEEGLKFMVYLQKENIIDESGMPKERFSAEFPKEGPSILRIQQVVRGDSAAYFCASSGGSQETQYFGPGTRLLVL.

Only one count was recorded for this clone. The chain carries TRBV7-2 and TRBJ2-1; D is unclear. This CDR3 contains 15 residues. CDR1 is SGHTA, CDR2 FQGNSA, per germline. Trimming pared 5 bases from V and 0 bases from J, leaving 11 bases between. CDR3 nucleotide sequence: TGTGCCAGCAGCCCGTCTACGAACTCCTACAATGAGCAGTTCTTC. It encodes CASSPSTNSYNEQFF.

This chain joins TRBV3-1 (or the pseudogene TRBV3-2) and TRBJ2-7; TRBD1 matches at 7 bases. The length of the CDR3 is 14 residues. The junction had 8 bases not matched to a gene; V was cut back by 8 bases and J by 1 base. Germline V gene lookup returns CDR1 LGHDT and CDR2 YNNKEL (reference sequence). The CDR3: CASRSRDRSYEQYF. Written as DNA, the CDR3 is TGTGCCAGCCGAAGCCGGGACAGATCCTACGAGCAGTACTTC.

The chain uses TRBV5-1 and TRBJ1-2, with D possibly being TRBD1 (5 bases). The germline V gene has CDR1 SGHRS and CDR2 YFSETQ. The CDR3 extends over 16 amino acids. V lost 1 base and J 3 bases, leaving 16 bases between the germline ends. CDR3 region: CASSLQDGAGHYGYTF. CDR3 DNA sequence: TGCGCCAGCAGCTTGCAGGATGGGGCAGGGCACTATGGCTACACCTTC.

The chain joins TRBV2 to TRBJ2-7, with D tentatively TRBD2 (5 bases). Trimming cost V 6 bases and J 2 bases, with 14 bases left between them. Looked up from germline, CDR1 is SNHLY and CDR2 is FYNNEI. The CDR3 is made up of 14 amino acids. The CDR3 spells CASRAKLGPYEQYF. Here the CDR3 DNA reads TGTGCCAGCAGAGCGAAACTAGGACCCTACGAGCAGTACTTC.

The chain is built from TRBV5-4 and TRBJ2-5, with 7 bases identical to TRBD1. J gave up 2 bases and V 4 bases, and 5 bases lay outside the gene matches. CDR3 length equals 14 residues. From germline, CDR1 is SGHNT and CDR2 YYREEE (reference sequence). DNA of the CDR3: TGTGCCAGCAGCCAGGGACAGATTCAAGAGACCCAGTACTTC. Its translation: CASSQGQIQETQYF.

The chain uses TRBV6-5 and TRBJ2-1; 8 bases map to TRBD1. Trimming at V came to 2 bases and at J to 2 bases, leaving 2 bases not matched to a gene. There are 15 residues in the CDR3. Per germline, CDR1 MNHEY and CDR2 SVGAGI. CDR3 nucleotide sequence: TGTGCCAGCAGTTACGGACAGGGAGCCTACAATGAGCAGTTCTTC. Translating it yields CASSYGQGAYNEQFF.

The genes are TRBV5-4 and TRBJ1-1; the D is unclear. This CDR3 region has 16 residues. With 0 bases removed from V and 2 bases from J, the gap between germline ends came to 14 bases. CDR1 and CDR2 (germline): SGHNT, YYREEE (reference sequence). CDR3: CASSLALGVANTEAFF. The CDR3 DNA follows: TGTGCCAGCAGCTTGGCCCTGGGAGTGGCTAACACTGAAGCTTTCTTT.

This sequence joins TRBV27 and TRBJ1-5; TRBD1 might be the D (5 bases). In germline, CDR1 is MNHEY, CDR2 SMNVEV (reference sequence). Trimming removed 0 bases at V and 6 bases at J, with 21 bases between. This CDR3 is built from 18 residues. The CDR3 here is CASSLSGFGGGLGQPQHF. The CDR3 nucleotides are TGTGCCAGCAGTTTATCCGGTTTCGGGGGAGGACTCGGTCAGCCCCAGCATTTT.

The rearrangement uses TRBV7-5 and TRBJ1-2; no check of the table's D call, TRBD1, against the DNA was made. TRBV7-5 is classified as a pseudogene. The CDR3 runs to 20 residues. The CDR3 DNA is TGTGCCAGAAGCGGCCGGACAGGGGGCATCACACCTCCGAAGCACTATGGCTACACCTTC. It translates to CARSGRTGGITPPKHYGYTF.

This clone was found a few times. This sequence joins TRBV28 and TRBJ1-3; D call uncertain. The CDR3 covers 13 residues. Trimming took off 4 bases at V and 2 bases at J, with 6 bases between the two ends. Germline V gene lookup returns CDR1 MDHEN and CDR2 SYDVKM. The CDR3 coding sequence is TGTGCCAGCAGTTGGCAGGCTGGAAACACCATATATTTT. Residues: CASSWQAGNTIYF.

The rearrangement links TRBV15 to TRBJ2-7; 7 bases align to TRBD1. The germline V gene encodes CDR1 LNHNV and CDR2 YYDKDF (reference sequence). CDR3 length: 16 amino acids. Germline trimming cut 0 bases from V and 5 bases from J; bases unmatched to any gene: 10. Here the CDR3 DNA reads TGTGCCACCAGCAGAGATCGGGGACAGCTCCTAGACGAGCAGTACTTC. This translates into CATSRDRGQLLDEQYF.